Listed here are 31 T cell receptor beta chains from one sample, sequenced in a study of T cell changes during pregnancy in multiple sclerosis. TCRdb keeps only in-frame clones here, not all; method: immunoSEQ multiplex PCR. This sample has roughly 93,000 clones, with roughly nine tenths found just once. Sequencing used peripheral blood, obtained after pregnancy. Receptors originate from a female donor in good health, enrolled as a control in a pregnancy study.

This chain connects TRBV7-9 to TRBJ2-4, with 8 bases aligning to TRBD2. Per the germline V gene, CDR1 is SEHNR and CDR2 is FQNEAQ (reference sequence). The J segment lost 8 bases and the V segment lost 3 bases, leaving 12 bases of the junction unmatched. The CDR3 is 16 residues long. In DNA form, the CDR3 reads TGTGCCAGCAGCTTCATCGTCGGGGGGGACAACCACATTCAGTACTTC. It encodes CASSFIVGGDNHIQYF.

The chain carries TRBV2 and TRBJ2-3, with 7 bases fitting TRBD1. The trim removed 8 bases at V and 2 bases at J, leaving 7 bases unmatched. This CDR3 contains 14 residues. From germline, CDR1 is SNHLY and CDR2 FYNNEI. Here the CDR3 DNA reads TGTGCCAGCGGACGGACAGGATCCACAGATACGCAGTATTTT. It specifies CASGRTGSTDTQYF.

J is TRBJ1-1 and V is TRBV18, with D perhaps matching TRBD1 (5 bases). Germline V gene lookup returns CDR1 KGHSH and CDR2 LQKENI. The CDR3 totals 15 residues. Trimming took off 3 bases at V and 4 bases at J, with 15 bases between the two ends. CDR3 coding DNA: TGTGCCAGCTCACCCGCGGGGGTTGGGTCCACTGAAGCTTTCTTT. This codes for CASSPAGVGSTEAFF.

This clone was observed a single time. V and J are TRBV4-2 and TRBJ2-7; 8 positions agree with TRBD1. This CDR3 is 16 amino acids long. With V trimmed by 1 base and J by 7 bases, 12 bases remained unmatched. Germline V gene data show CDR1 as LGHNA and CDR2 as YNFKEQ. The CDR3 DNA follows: TGTGCCAGCAGCCAAGGGACCGGACAGGGCCGTGGGGAGCAGTACTTC. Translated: CASSQGTGQGRGEQYF.

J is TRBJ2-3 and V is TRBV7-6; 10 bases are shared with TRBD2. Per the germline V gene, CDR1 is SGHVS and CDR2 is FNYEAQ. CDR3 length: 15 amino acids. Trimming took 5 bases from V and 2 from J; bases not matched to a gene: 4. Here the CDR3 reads CASSLLAGTTDTQYF. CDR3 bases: TGTGCCAGCAGCCTACTAGCGGGGACCACAGATACGCAGTATTTT.

The CDR3: CASSQDRNTEAFF. The CDR3 region has the DNA TGTGCCAGCAGCCAAGATCGGAACACTGAAGCTTTCTTT. V gene TRBV14 combines with J gene TRBJ1-1; D remains ambiguous. CDR1 SGHDN and CDR2 FVKESK come from the germline V gene. The CDR3 contains 13 residues. V was cut by 0 bases and J by 1 base, with 3 bases left in between.

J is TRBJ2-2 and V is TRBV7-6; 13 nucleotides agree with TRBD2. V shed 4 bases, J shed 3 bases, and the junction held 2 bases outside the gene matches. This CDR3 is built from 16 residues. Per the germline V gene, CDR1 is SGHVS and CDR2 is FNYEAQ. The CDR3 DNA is TGTGCCAGCAGCTCGACTAGCGGGGGGCACACCGGGGAGCTGTTTTTT. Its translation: CASSSTSGGHTGELFF.

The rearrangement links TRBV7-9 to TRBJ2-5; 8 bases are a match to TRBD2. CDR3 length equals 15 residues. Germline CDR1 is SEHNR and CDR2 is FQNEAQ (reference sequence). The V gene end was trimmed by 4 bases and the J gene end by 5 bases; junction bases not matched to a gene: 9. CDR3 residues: CASSSPGGAGETQYF. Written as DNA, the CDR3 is TGTGCCAGCAGCTCTCCCGGGGGGGCTGGGGAGACCCAGTACTTC.

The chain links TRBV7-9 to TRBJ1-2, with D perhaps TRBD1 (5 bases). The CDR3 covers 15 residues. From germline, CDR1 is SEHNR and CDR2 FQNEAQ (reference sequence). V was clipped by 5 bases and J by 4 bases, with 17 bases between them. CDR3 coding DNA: TGTGCCAGCAGCCCCGCAGGGCAGGGATTCTATGGCTACACCTTC. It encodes CASSPAGQGFYGYTF.

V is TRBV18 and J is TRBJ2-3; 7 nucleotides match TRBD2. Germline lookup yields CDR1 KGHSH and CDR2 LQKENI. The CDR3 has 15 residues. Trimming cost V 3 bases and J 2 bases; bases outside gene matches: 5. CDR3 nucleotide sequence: TGTGCCAGCTCACCCCCCAGCGGGGTCACAGATACGCAGTATTTT. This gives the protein CASSPPSGVTDTQYF.

The CDR3: CASSEAAPTGRETQYF. The CDR3 bases are TGTGCCAGCAGTGAAGCTGCCCCGACTGGTCGAGAGACCCAGTACTTC. The rearrangement joins TRBV2 to TRBJ2-5; D unclear. V was clipped by 0 bases and J by 4 bases, with 15 bases between them. The germline V gene has CDR1 SNHLY and CDR2 FYNNEI. The CDR3 runs 16 residues.

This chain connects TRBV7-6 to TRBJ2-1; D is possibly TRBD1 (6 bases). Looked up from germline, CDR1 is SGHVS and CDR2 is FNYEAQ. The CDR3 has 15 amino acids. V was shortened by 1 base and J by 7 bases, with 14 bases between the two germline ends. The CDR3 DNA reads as TGTGCCAGCAGCTTAGGATTTCAGGGGTTAAATGAGCAGTTCTTC. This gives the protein CASSLGFQGLNEQFF.

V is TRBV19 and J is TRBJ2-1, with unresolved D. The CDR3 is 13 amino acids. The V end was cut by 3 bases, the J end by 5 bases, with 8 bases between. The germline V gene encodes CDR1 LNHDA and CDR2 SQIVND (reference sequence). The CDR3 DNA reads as TGTGCCAGTAGTATCTTAATCCACAATGAGCAGTTCTTC. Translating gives CASSILIHNEQFF.

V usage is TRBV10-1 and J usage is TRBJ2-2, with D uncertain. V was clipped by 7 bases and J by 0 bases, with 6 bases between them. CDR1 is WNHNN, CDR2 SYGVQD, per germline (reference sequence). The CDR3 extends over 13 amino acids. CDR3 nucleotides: TGCGCCAGCATGGCGGCGAACACCGGGGAGCTGTTTTTT. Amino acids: CASMAANTGELFF.

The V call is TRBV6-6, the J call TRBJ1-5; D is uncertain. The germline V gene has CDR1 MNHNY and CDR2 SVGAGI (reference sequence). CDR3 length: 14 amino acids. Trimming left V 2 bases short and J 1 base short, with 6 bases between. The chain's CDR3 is CASSYGGSNQPQHF. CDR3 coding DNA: TGTGCCAGCAGTTACGGAGGAAGCAATCAGCCCCAGCATTTT.

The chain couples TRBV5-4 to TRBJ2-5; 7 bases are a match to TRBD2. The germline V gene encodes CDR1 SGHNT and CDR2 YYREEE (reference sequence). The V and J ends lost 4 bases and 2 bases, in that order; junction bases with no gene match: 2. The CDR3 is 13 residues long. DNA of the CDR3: TGTGCCAGCAGCGGGAGGGTACAAGAGACCCAGTACTTC. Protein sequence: CASSGRVQETQYF.

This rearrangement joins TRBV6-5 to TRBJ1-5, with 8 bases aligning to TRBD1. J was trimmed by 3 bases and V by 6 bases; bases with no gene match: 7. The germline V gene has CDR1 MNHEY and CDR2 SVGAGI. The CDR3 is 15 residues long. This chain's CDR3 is CASSISRGHNQPQHF. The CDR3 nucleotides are TGTGCCAGCAGCATAAGCAGGGGGCACAATCAGCCCCAGCATTTT.

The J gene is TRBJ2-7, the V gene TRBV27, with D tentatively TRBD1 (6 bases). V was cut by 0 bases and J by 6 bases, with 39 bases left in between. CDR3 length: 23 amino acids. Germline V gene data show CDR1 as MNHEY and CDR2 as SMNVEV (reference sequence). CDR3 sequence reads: CASSLSHPVPPEKDRTVDPEQYF. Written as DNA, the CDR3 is TGTGCCAGCAGTTTATCGCATCCTGTCCCCCCCGAAAAGGACAGAACAGTTGACCCCGAGCAGTACTTC.

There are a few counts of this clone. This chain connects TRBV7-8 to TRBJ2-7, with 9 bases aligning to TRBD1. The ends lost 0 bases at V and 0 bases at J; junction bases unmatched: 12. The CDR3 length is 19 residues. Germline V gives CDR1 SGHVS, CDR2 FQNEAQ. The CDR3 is CASSLAYTGTGILSYEQYF. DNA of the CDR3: TGTGCCAGCAGCTTAGCGTATACCGGGACAGGGATTCTCTCCTACGAGCAGTACTTC.

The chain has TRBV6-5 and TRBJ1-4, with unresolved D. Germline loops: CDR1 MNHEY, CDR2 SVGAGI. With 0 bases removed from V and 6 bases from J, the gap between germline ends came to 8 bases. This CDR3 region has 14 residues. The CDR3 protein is CASSYSNSHEKLFF. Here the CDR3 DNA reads TGTGCCAGCAGTTACTCGAACAGTCATGAAAAACTGTTTTTT.

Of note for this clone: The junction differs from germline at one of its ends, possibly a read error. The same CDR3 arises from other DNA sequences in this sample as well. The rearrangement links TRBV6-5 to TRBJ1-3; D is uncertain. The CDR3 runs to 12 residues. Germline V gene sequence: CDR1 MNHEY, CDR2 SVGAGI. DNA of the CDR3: TGTGCCAGCAGTGCGACTGGGAACACCATATATTTT. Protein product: CASSATGNTIYF.

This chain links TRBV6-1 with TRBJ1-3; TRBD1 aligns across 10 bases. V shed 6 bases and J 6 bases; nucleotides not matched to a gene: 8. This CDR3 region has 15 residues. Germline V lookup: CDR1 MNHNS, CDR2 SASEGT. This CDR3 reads CASSKTGTGENTIYF. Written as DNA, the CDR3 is TGTGCCAGCAGCAAAACCGGGACAGGGGAAAACACCATATATTTT.

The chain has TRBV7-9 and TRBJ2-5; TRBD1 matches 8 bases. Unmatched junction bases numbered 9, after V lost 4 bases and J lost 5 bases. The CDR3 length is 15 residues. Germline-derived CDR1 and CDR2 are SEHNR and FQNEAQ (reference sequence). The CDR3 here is CASSSYRGVQETQYF. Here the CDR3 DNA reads TGTGCCAGCAGCTCTTACAGGGGGGTTCAGGAGACCCAGTACTTC. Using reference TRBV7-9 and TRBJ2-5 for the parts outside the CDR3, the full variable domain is DTGVSQNPRHKITKRGQNVTFRCDPISEHNRLYWYRQTLGQGPEFLTYFQNEAQLEKSRLLSDRFSAERPKGSFSTLEIQRTEQGDSAMYLCASSSYRGVQETQYFGPGTRLLVL.

The CDR3 protein is CASSLGAPKDRGNEKLFF. The DNA of the CDR3 is TGTGCCAGCAGCTTAGGAGCCCCAAAGGACAGGGGAAATGAAAAACTGTTTTTT. The rearrangement links TRBV7-9 to TRBJ1-4; 9 positions match TRBD1. CDR3 length: 18 residues. The germline CDR1 and CDR2 sequences are SEHNR and FQNEAQ (reference sequence). V lost 1 base, J lost 5 bases, and 11 bases stayed unmatched. Full variable domain (remainder filled in from reference TRBV7-9 and TRBJ1-4): DTGVSQNPRHKITKRGQNVTFRCDPISEHNRLYWYRQTLGQGPEFLTYFQNEAQLEKSRLLSDRFSAERPKGSFSTLEIQRTEQGDSAMYLCASSLGAPKDRGNEKLFFGSGTQLSVL.

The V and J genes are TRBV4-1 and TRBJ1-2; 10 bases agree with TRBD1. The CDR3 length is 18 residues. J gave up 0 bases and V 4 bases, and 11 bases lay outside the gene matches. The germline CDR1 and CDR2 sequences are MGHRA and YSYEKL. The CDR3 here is CASSPRGDRGMANYGYTF. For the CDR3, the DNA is TGCGCCAGCAGCCCGAGAGGGGACAGGGGAATGGCTAACTATGGCTACACCTTC.

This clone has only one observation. The CDR3 region is CASSFGGYLAKNIQYF. The CDR3 nucleotides read TGCGCCAGCAGCTTCGGAGGGTACCTGGCCAAAAACATTCAGTACTTC. The rearrangement joins TRBV5-1 to TRBJ2-4; a possible D gene is TRBD2 (6 bases). Germline V gene sequence: CDR1 SGHRS, CDR2 YFSETQ. Trimming cost V 2 bases and J 1 base, with 13 bases left between them. The CDR3 consists of 16 residues.

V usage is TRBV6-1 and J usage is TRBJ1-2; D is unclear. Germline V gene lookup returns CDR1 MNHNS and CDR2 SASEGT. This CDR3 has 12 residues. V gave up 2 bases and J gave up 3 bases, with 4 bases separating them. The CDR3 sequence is CASSETDYGYTF. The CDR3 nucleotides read TGTGCCAGCAGTGAAACAGACTATGGCTACACCTTC.

CDR3 nucleotides: TGTGCCAGCAGTTTGATCACCTACAATGAGCAGTTCTTC. Translating gives CASSLITYNEQFF. The chain is built from TRBV5-8 and TRBJ2-1; no reliable D call. CDR1 is SGHTS, CDR2 YDEGEE, per germline. The germline V and J ends were trimmed by 5 bases and 2 bases, with 8 bases remaining between them. The CDR3 extends over 13 amino acids.

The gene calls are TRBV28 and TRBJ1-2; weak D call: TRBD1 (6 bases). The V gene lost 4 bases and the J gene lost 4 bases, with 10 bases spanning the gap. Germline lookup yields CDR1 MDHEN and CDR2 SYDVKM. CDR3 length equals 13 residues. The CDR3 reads CASSSQGSYGYTF. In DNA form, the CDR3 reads TGTGCCAGCAGTTCCCAGGGGTCCTATGGCTACACCTTC.

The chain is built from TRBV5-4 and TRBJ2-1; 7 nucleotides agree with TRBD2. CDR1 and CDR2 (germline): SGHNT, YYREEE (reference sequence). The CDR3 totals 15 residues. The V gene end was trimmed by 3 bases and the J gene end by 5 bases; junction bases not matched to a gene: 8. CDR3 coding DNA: TGTGCCAGCAGCTCGGGGGGACGGGACGACAATGAGCAGTTCTTC. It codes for CASSSGGRDDNEQFF.

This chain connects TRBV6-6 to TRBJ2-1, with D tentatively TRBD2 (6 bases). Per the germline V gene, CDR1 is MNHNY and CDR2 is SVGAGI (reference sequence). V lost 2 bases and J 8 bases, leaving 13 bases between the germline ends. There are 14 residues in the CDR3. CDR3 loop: CASSYPLALDEQFF. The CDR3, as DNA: TGTGCCAGCAGTTACCCCCTAGCGTTGGATGAGCAGTTCTTC.